This T cell receptor (beta chain) came from a study of blood T cell repertoires in COVID-19. Data came from immunoSEQ multiplex PCR; TCRdb stores just in-frame clones and leaves some out. The sample records tens of thousands of clones, 65% to 85% being singletons. This CDR3 has 13 residues. With 2 bases removed from V and 0 bases from J, the gap between germline ends came to 5 bases. Germline CDR1 is MNHEY and CDR2 is SVGAGI. This clonotype was sampled from a human donor with active or convalescent COVID-19. The donor label of this sample is uncertain. The J gene is TRBJ2-7, the V gene TRBV6-5; no firm D call. The sample consisted of peripheral blood. The CDR3 here is CASSYHTSYEQYF. CDR3 bases: TGTGCCAGCAGTTACCACACCTCCTACGAGCAGTACTTC.